This T cell receptor (beta chain) stems from a study of T cells in Graves' hyperthyroidism and ophthalmopathy. Findings of the study overall: Peripheral blood also featured most of the thyroid clonotypes expanded above 0.001. Ophthalmopathy was distinguished from stable hyperthyroidism by 13 V-J signatures.

To note about this clonotype: Its antigen is as yet unknown. This sequence may be a read error, since a much larger clone differs from it by one base.

Amplified TCR beta CDR3 regions came from RNA transcripts. With the HTBI primer set, the TCR CDR3 went through a first round of RT-PCR. TCRdb ran MiXCR on the multiplex PCR reads and lists one entry per CDR3 protein. The table shows 730,000 or so distinct CDR3 sequences, with 18% occurring only once. V was cut by 3 bases and J by 7 bases, with 13 bases left in between. CDR1 is SGHRS, CDR2 YFSETQ, per germline. The CDR3 runs to 14 residues. The clonotype comes from a woman aged 50 to 65 with Graves' hyperthyroidism that later progressed to Graves' ophthalmopathy. This chain connects TRBV5-1 to TRBJ2-2; a weak D match, TRBD1 (6 bases). Sequenced material: blood. This CDR3 is CASSWGPGNGELFF. In nucleotides, the CDR3 is TGCGCCAGCAGCTGGGGGCCCGGAAACGGGGAGCTGTTTTTT.